This entry concerns a single T cell receptor beta chain. This receptor's antigen is unknown. No clone much larger than this one lies a single base away; base qualities are absent. This sample is part of a study of cytomegalovirus exposure and HLA in healthy donors (dated by TCRdb to the late 2010s). In terms of the full investigation: According to an earlier analysis of 450 to 650 of the donors, about 170 million T cells yielded 100 million or so unique TCR beta sequences and about 300 Gb of sequence data. Besides the first cohort of around 700 subjects, a separate validation cohort made up of 120 or so different subjects was used. HLA typing covered class I and class II loci at four-digit resolution. A later genetic analysis took genome-wide SNP genotypes for about 65% of the roughly 670 donors and used that subset as a discovery cohort. The study profiled the T cell repertoires of about 720 subjects by immunosequencing and related them to cytomegalovirus serostatus. A later analysis re-examined previously published TCR beta repertoires from just over 650 donors and added high-resolution HLA genotyping to investigate patterns of TCR occurrence. The study was designed to test whether signatures of past pathogen exposure could be identified by cataloging public T cell receptors. Rather than using new phenotypic data, the later analysis identified candidate immune exposures from TCR beta sequences and from how often those sequences occurred across donors. To decide whether each TCR beta V gene segment behaved as functional or pseudogenic, an earlier analysis of fewer than 750 of the donors relied on high-throughput TCR beta sequencing. A few DR-DQ haplotypes were handled as single units for association and clustering because linkage in the cohort was strong. Donor age, sex, ethnicity and CMV serostatus were collected together with the repertoire data. Typing coverage differed by locus: A, B, C, DRB1 and DQB1 were typed in about 620-630 donors, DQA1 in about 560, DPA1 in around 600, and DPB1 in approximately 450. The genetic ancestry cluster associated with self-reported Caucasian donors included 65% to 90% of the roughly 390 genotyped donors. Among approximately 370 genotyped donors of the cohort, an average of approximately 200,000 unique TCR beta nucleotide sequences was sequenced per donor, of which 15% to 20% were non-productive. Every discovery cohort repertoire had been produced on one sequencing platform. An early release covering 550 to 650 HLA-typed donors comprised approximately 290 gigabases of sequencing data and roughly 86 million unique TCR sequences. High-throughput TCR immunosequencing, statistical association of individual TCRs with disease status, and machine learning were combined to predict cytomegalovirus infection status.

The library came from the immunoSEQ multiplex PCR assay. A mixture of 60 forward primers for TCR Vbeta segments and 13 reverse primers for TCR Jbeta segments was used in the multiplex PCR. The CDR3 region of rearranged TCR beta genes was amplified from genomic DNA with a multiplex PCR assay. On the Illumina HiSeq System, the amplified TCR beta libraries were sequenced as 87-base-pair reads. The study's own analysis went as follows. A later analysis tallied 80 million to 95 million unique TCR beta chains across the 650 to 750 repertoires, and approximately 9.9 million of those chains were shared by two or more donors. A nearest-neighbor algorithm error-corrected the raw reads and collapsed the reads into unique sequences, merging closely related sequences to remove PCR and sequencing errors. V, D and J gene segments were assigned by aligning CDR3 sequences to IMGT reference sequences. For a sequence to be retained, a match of at least six nucleotides to both a V gene segment and a J gene segment was required. Rearrangements were called productive when the CDR3 lacked stop codons and stayed in frame with V and J; all others were non-productive. Following IMGT convention, CDR3 was defined as the stretch from the second conserved V-encoded cysteine to the conserved J-encoded phenylalanine. The earlier analysis of about 620 of the donors excluded sequences that lacked an unambiguous match to a single V gene segment. In an earlier analysis of about 590 of the donors, a V segment was called functional when productive rearrangements were above 56.7%, and segregating when the standard deviation between donors exceeded 5%. A statistical classification framework was built to diagnose cytomegalovirus status from the catalog of TCR beta chain sequences. A later analysis assigned V and J genes by comparing TCR nucleotide sequences with IMGT/GENE-DB human TR gene sequences. A later analysis assigned CDR3 sequences and most-parsimonious VDJ recombination scenarios with the TCRdist pipeline. In a later analysis, each TCR beta chain was defined by its CDR3 amino acid sequence together with its V-gene family, and reads lacking a unique V-gene family were excluded. To address suspected cross-contamination and a sequencing artifact, a later analysis removed several hundred highly shared, low-generation-probability nucleotide sequences. In a later analysis, a clonal expansion index was calculated for each public chain from normalized within-repertoire ranks of inferred template counts. In a later analysis, generation probabilities were computed with a VDJ recombination model fitted to out-of-frame rearrangements, and the resulting probabilities were checked against IGoR. A later analysis scored TCR-TCR, TCR-HLA and TCR-CMV co-occurrence with hypergeometric tests, applying a repertoire-size bias correction to TCR pairs. In a later analysis, false discovery rates were estimated by permuting HLA or CMV assignments 20 times. A later analysis grouped co-occurring TCRs with DBSCAN, adding TCRdist sequence similarity when clustering within HLA-allele-positive subsets. Co-occurrence clustering excluded repertoires with fewer than 30,000 or more than 120,000 public chains, plus five with anomalous nucleotide sharing. Entries here come from immuneACCESS through TCRdb and include only in-frame sequences with V and J called. Some clones fail to appear in such tables; in the studies checked, an unresolved V gene covers under half of the shortfall, and the cause of the remainder is unknown. The V and J calls and clone size are taken from that table; D and trimming were inferred from the DNA. The sample table shows 150,000 or so clones, and roughly 70% are seen once. The leading ten clones occupy 2.1% of the sample.

Here is what the overall study found, with its caveats: V-gene and J-gene trimming of TCR beta chains was associated with a missense DCLRE1C variant in a later genetic analysis, and the association was replicated in an independent cohort. In a later analysis, HLA-associated TCR beta chains were found to be more clonally expanded and to have lower generation probabilities than equally common non-associated chains. A cluster of highly shared sequence variants was judged likely to be a technical artifact of the sequencing pipeline. When HLA alleles, especially DR and DQ, strongly co-occurred, attributing TCR associations to individual alleles was difficult. The study gave a list of 150 to 200 TCR beta chains associated with cytomegalovirus. In a later analysis, most CMV-associated TCR beta chains were found to appear HLA-restricted, with HLA associations seemingly driven largely by CMV exposure. An earlier analysis of approximately 590 of the donors showed that most TCR beta V segments appeared in productive rearrangements either about 87% or about 30% of the time, which broadly matched IMGT annotations. According to a later genetic analysis, donors in an Asian-associated ancestry cluster had fewer N-insertions in productive TCRs than the approximately 650-donor mean. According to a later analysis, TCR association rates differed among HLA loci, with DRB1 alleles showing the most associated TCRs and HLA-C alleles showing the fewest. Immune exposure information for the cohort was limited to CMV serostatus. Cytomegalovirus status was reported to be diagnosed by the classifier with high specificity and sensitivity in both the original and validation cohorts. Because some donors lacked HLA typing at each locus, the association tests relied only on the typed subset. In a later analysis, several top co-occurrence clusters were reported to appear linked to parvovirus B19, influenza, CMV and Epstein-Barr virus. In vitro tests confirmed that a few of the cytomegalovirus-associated TCR beta chains recognize cytomegalovirus antigens. Some IMGT-functional V segments, including TRBV6-2 and TRBV6-3, could not be told apart with the 87-base-pair reads, so those segments were excluded. In this cohort, only TCR beta chains were sequenced, and detectable features were limited by the absence of alpha or paired-chain data. While some public TCRs were present in many individuals, most TCR sequences turned up only very rarely across donors. Correlated functional status among segregating V segments might reflect linkage disequilibrium, but an unknown experimental factor could not be ruled out. Roughly uniform sequencing depth across donors was assumed in presence/absence analyses, although this assumption may not hold. Over 15 rarely observed V segments, including chromosome 9 orphons, were excluded from the earlier analysis of about 610 of the donors because counts were too low. In a later analysis, some 17,000 TCR beta sequences were associated with specific HLA alleles at a false discovery rate of 0.05. A further reported finding was that TCR beta sequences accurately predicted the HLA-A and HLA-B alleles for most subjects in the first cohort. The authors suggested that the approach could potentially be generalized to other disease states and immunological phenotypes.

The germline V gene encodes CDR1 MNHEY and CDR2 SVGAGI. V is cut by 5 bases and J by 6 bases, and the space between the germline ends is 11 bases. The CDR3 has 13 amino acids, counting the end cysteine and phenylalanine. Only CDR3 DNA remains: 39 bases, in frame from the first base. In total, approximately 700 healthy bone marrow donors made up the cohort. At the time of sampling, every cohort member was nominally healthy, though immune exposures that went unrecorded were likely present. The donor tested CMV seronegative, placing the donor among the 350 or so seronegative members of the cohort. Every donor gave a peripheral blood sample, and the peripheral blood mononuclear cells from that sample were used for TCR beta sequencing. The Qiagen DNeasy Blood Extraction Kit was used to extract genomic DNA from the blood cell samples.

Source material: PBMCs. Recombination linked TRBV6-5 to TRBJ1-5, with TRBD1 perhaps the D gene, on 5 matching bases. The TCR sequence derives from a man younger than 40 in good health and CMV-seronegative. This receptor carries the CDR3 CASSPGMAQPQHF. The nucleotide sequence reads as follows: TGTGCCAGCAGTCCAGGGATGGCTCAGCCCCAGCATTTT.